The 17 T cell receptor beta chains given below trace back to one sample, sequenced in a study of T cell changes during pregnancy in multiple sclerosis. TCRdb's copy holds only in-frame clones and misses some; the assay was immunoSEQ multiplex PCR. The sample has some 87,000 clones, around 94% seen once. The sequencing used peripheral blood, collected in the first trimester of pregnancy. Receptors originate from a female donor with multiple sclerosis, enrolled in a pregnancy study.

The CDR3 protein is CASSLLPNGNEQFF. In nucleotides, the CDR3 is TGTGCCAGCAGTTTACTTCCGAACGGCAATGAGCAGTTCTTC. The rearrangement joins TRBV28 to TRBJ2-1, with D hard to call. Trimming left V 2 bases short and J 6 bases short, with 11 bases between. CDR3 length: 14 amino acids. Looked up from germline, CDR1 is MDHEN and CDR2 is SYDVKM.

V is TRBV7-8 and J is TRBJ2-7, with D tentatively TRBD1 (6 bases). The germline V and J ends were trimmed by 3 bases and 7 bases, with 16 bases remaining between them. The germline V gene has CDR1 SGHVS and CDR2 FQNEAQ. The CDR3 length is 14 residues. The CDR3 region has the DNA TGTGCCAGCAGCTTGGGGGCCGGGCGAGGAGAGCAGTACTTC. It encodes CASSLGAGRGEQYF.

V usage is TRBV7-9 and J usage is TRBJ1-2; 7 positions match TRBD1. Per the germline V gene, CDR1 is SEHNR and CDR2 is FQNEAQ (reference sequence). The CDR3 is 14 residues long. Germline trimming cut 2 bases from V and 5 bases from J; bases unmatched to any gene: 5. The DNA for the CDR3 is TGTGCCAGCAGCTTAAAGGGGGCAAGTTATGGCTACACCTTC. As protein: CASSLKGASYGYTF.

The CDR3 loop is CASSFRDSLYYGYTF. CDR3 DNA: TGTGCCAGCAGTTTTCGGGACAGCCTGTACTATGGCTACACCTTC. The chain links TRBV6-6 to TRBJ1-2; 7 bases map to TRBD1. This CDR3 region has 15 residues. In germline, CDR1 is MNHNY, CDR2 SVGAGI (reference sequence). The V segment lost 4 bases and the J segment 3 bases; nucleotides outside the gene matches: 8.

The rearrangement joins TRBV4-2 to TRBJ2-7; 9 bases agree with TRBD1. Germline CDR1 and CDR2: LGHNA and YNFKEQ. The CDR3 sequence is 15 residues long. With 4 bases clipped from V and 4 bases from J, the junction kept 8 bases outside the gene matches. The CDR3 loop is CASSPPGQGGYEQYF. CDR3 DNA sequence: TGTGCCAGCAGCCCGCCGGGACAGGGTGGGTACGAGCAGTACTTC.

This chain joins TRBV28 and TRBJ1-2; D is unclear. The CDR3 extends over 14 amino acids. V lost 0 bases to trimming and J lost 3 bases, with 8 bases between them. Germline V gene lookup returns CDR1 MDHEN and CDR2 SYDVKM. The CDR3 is CASSLWRTDYGYTF. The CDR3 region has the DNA TGTGCCAGCAGTTTATGGAGAACTGACTATGGCTACACCTTC.

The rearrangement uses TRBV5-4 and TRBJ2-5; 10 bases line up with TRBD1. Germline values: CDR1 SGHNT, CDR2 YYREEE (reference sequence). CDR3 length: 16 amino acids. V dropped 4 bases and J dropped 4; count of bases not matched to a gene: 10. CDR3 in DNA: TGTGCCAGCAGCCCTCATGTGACAGGGGGCCTAGAGACCCAGTACTTC. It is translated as CASSPHVTGGLETQYF.

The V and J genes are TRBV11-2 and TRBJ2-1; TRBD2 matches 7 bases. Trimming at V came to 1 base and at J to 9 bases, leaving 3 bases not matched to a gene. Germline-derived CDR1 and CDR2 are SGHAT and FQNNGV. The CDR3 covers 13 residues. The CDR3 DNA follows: TGTGCCAGCAGCTTAGTCGGGGGGAGTGAGCAGTTCTTC. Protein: CASSLVGGSEQFF.

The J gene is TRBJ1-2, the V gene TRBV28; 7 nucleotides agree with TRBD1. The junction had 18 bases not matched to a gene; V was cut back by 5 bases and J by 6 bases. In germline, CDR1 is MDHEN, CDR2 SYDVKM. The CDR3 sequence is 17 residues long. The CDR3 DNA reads TGTGCCAGCAGTATGGGACAGTTCAAGGCGCCCATCCATGGCTACACCTTC. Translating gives CASSMGQFKAPIHGYTF.

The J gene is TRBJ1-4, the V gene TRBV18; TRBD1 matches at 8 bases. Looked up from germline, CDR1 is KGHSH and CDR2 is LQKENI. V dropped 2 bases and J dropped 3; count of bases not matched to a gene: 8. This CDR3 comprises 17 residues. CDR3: CASSPIGQGAANEKLFF. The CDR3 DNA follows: TGTGCCAGCTCACCAATAGGACAGGGTGCGGCTAATGAAAAACTGTTTTTT.

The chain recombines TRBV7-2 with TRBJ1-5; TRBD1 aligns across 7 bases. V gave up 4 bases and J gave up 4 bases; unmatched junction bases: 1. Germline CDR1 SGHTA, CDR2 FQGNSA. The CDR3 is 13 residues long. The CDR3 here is CASSYRGNQPQHF. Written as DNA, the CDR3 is TGTGCCAGCAGCTACAGGGGTAATCAGCCCCAGCATTTT. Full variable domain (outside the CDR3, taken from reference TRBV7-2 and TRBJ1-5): GAGVSQSPSNKVTEKGKDVELRCDPISGHTALYWYRQSLGQGLEFLIYFQGNSAPDKSGLPSDRFSAERTGGSVSTLTIQRTQQEDSAVYLCASSYRGNQPQHFGDGTRLSIL.

CDR3 nucleotide sequence: TGTGCCAGCAGCTTAGGCCGGGGTGGTTCTGGGGAGACCCAGTACTTC. It encodes CASSLGRGGSGETQYF. The chain joins TRBV13 to TRBJ2-5, with D maybe TRBD2 (5 bases). Trimming took 0 bases from V and 5 from J, leaving 16 bases between them. Looked up from germline, CDR1 is PRHDT and CDR2 is FYEKMQ (reference sequence). This CDR3 has 16 residues. Using reference TRBV13 and TRBJ2-5 for the parts outside the CDR3, the full variable domain is AAGVIQSPRHLIKEKRETATLKCYPIPRHDTVYWYQQGPGQDPQFLISFYEKMQSDKGSIPDRFSAQQFSDYHSELNMSSLELGDSALYFCASSLGRGGSGETQYFGPGTRLLVL.

The CDR3 DNA reads TGCGCCAGCAGCTTGTCCCTAGCGGGAGGGGTAGAGACCCAGTACTTC. Translating it yields CASSLSLAGGVETQYF. The rearrangement uses TRBV5-1 and TRBJ2-5; the match to TRBD2 covers 12 bases. The junction had 5 bases not matched to a gene; V was cut back by 1 base and J by 4 bases. Germline V gene sequence: CDR1 SGHRS, CDR2 YFSETQ. The CDR3 contains 16 residues.

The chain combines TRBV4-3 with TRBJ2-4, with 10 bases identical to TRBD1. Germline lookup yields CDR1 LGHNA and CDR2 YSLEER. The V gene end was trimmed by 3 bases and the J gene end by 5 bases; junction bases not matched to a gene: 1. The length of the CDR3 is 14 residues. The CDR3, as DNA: TGCGCCAGCAGCCAGGGGACAGGGGAAAACATTCAGTACTTC. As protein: CASSQGTGENIQYF.

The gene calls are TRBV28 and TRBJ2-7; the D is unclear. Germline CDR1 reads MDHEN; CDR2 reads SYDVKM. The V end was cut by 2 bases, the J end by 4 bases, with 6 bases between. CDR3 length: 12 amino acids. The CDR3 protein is CASSLAGYEQYF. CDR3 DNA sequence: TGTGCCAGCAGTTTAGCAGGTTACGAGCAGTACTTC.

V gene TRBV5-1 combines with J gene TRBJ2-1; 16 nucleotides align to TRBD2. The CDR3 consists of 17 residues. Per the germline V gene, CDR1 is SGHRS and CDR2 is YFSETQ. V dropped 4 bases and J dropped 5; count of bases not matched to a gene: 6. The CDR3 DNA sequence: TGCGCCAGCAGCCAGGGACTAGCGGGAGGGCCTCACAATGAGCAGTTCTTC. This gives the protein CASSQGLAGGPHNEQFF.

The CDR3 reads CASRRLAGTYEQYF. The CDR3 coding sequence is TGCGCCAGCCGCAGACTAGCGGGCACCTACGAGCAGTACTTC. V and J are TRBV5-1 and TRBJ2-7, with 10 bases fitting TRBD2. Germline CDR1 SGHRS, CDR2 YFSETQ. V gave up 7 bases and J gave up 2 bases; unmatched junction bases: 6. The CDR3 is made up of 14 amino acids.